The 6 T cell receptor beta chains in this list originate from one sample, sequenced in a study of vaccination and CD4 T cells after COVID-19 (dated by TCRdb to 2021 to 2024). Library preparation was by PCR. Data came from an Illumina iSeq 100. At the Johns Hopkins FTIC core, DNA from the cultured CD4+ T cells underwent TCR sequencing with the Oncomine TCR Beta short-read assay. The public reads were reanalyzed by TCRdb: fastp trimming at Q25, MiXCR alignment, in-frame beta chains only. When rows share a CDR3 protein, they turn into one entry using the most common DNA and genes. For this sample the table gives several thousand distinct CDR3 sequences, of which around 36% were detected only once. Around an eighth of the sample rests with the top ten. The treatment or condition label corresponds to: roughly 11-day PBMC culture with coronavirus spike peptide pools or control peptides (ViraFEST assay). CD4+ T cells from unexposed donors were collected before the COVID-19 pandemic (2011-2018).

The antigens these receptors bind are not known. The sample was CD4+ T cells from blood, cultured in vitro. Receptors were obtained from a human donor in good health.

This clonotype appeared a few times. V gene TRBV7-9 combines with J gene TRBJ1-6; tentatively, D is TRBD1 (6 bases). Trimming shortened V by 5 bases and J by 5 bases, and 10 bases separated the two germline ends. Germline CDR1 and CDR2: SEHNR and FQNEAQ (reference sequence). CDR3 length equals 14 residues. CDR3 coding DNA: TGTGCCAGCAGCCTGACAGGAAATAATTCACCCCTCCACTTT. It specifies CASSLTGNNSPLHF.

The CDR3 protein is CSVTKTGGGRGYTF. The CDR3 DNA reads TGCAGCGTTACTAAGACAGGGGGTGGAAGAGGCTACACCTTC. The chain is built from TRBV29-1 and TRBJ1-2; 9 bases match TRBD1. This CDR3 comprises 14 residues. The J segment lost 8 bases and the V segment lost 5 bases, leaving 12 bases of the junction unmatched. Germline CDR1 is SQVTM and CDR2 is ANQGSEA. The full variable domain, in which reference TRBV29-1 and TRBJ1-2 provide the parts outside the CDR3, is SAVISQKPSRDICQRGTSLTIQCQVDSQVTMMFWYRQQPGQSLTLIATANQGSEATYESGFVIDKFPISRPNLTFSTLTVSNMSPEDSSIYLCSVTKTGGGRGYTFGSGTRLTVV.

Worth noting for this clonotype: At one end the junction does not follow the germline gene, possibly because of a read error. The V call is TRBV15, the J call TRBJ2-5; D ambiguous. CDR3 length: 12 residues. Germline CDR1 reads LNHNV; CDR2 reads YYDKDF (reference sequence). The CDR3, as DNA: TGTTCCACCAGCAGACCAAGGGAGACCCAGTACTTC. As protein: CSTSRPRETQYF.

The J gene is TRBJ2-5, the V gene TRBV5-1; 11 nucleotides line up with TRBD2. The germline CDR1 and CDR2 sequences are SGHRS and YFSETQ. CDR3 length: 17 amino acids. J was trimmed by 2 bases and V by 3 bases; bases with no gene match: 9. The CDR3 loop is CASSSPSSGGRQETQYF. DNA for the CDR3: TGCGCCAGCAGCTCACCATCTAGCGGGGGGAGACAAGAGACCCAGTACTTC.

V usage is TRBV5-1 and J usage is TRBJ2-1; D is possibly TRBD1 (6 bases). The CDR3 runs to 15 residues. V gave up 1 base and J gave up 4 bases, with 12 bases separating them. Germline CDR1 SGHRS, CDR2 YFSETQ. This CDR3 reads CASSLRPGEYNEQFF. The CDR3 DNA sequence: TGCGCCAGCAGCTTGAGGCCAGGGGAGTACAATGAGCAGTTCTTC.

This clonotype was recorded a few times. This chain uses TRBV5-1 with TRBJ2-7, with a tentative D call TRBD1 (6 bases). The CDR3 extends over 18 amino acids. Germline V gene data show CDR1 as SGHRS and CDR2 as YFSETQ. Trimming left V 1 base short and J 4 bases short, with 24 bases between. CDR3: CASSLHPTGTVSSYEQYF. The CDR3 bases are TGCGCCAGCAGCTTGCATCCCACAGGGACCGTATCGTCTTACGAGCAGTACTTC.